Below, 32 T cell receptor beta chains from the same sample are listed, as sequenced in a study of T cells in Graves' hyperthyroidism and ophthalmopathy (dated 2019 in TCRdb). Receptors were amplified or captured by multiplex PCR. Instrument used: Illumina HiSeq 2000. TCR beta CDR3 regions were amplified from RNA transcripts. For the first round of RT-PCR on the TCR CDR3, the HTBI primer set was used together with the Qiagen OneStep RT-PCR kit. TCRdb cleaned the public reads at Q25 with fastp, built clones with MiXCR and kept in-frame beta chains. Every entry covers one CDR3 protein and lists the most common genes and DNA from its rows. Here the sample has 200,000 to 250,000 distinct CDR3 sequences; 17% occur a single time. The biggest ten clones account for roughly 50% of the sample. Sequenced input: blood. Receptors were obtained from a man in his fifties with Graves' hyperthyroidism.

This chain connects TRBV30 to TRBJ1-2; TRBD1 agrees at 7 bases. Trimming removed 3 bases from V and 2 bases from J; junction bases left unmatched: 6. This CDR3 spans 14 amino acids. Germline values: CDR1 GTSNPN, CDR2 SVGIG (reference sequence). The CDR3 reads CAWSSGQPNYGYTF. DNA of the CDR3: TGTGCCTGGAGCTCGGGACAGCCCAACTATGGCTACACCTTC.

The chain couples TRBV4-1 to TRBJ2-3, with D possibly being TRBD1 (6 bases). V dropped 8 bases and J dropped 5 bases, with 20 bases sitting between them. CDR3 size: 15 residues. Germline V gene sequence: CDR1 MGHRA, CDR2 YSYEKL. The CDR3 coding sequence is TGCGCCAGCGGGGGCAACCGGGCCAACCGAGATACGCAGTATTTT. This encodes CASGGNRANRDTQYF.

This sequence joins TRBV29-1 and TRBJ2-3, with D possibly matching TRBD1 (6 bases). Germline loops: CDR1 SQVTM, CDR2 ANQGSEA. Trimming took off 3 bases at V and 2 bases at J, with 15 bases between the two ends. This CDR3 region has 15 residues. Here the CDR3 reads CSVEGSRTATDTQYF. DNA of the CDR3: TGCAGCGTTGAGGGTTCGAGGACAGCCACAGATACGCAGTATTTT.

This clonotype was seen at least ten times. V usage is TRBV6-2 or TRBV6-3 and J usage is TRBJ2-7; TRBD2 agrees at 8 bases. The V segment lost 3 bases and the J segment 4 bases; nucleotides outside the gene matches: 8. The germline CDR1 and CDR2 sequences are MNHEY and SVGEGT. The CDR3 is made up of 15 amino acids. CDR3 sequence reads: CASSYGSGRIYEQYF. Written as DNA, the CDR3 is TGTGCCAGCAGTTATGGGAGCGGGAGAATTTACGAGCAGTACTTC.

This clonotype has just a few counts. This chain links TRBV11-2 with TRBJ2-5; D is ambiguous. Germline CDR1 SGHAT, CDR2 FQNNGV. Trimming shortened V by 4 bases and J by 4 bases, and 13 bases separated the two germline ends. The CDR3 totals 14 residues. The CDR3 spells CASSSLGPSETQYF. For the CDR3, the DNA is TGTGCCAGCAGCTCCCTCGGACCATCAGAGACCCAGTACTTC. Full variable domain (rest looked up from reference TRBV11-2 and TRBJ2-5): EAGVAQSPRYKIIEKRQSVAFWCNPISGHATLYWYQQILGQGPKLLIQFQNNGVVDDSQLPKDRFSAERLKGVDSTLKIQPAKLEDSAVYLCASSSLGPSETQYFGPGTRLLVL.

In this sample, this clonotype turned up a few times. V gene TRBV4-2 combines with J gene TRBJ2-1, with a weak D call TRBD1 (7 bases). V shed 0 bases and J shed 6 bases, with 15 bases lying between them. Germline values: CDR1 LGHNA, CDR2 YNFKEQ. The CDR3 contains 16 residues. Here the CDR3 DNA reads TGTGCCAGCAGCCAAGAAGGGACCAGGGGGGCCAATGAGCAGTTCTTC. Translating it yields CASSQEGTRGANEQFF.

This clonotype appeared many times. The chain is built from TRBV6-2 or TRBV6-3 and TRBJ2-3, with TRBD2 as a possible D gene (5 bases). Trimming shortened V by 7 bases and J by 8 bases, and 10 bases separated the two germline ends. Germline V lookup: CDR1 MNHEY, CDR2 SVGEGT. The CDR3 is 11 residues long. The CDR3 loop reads CASTDEGTQYF. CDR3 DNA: TGTGCCAGCACCGACGAGGGTACGCAGTATTTT.

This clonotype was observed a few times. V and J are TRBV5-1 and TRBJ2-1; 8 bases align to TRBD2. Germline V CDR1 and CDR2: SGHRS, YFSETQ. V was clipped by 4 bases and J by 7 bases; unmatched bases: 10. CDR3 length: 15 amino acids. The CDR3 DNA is TGCGCCAGCAGCCCCGGGAGGGCCTTAGGGAATGAGCAGTTCTTC. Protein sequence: CASSPGRALGNEQFF.

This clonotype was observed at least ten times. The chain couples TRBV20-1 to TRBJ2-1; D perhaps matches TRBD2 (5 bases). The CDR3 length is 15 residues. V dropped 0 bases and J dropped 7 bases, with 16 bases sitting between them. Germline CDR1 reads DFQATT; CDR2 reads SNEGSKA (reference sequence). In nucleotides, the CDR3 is TGCAGTGCTAGAGATGGGGTAGCGTTGGTAAATGAGCAGTTCTTC. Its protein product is CSARDGVALVNEQFF.

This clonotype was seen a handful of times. The CDR3 DNA follows: TGCGCCAGCAGCCCGACTATAGCGGGAGAGACCACCGGGGAGCTGTTTTTT. Amino acid sequence: CASSPTIAGETTGELFF. The chain is built from TRBV5-1 and TRBJ2-2, with 9 nucleotides matching TRBD2. This CDR3 contains 17 residues. The V segment lost 4 bases and the J segment 4 bases; nucleotides outside the gene matches: 11. Per germline, CDR1 SGHRS and CDR2 YFSETQ.

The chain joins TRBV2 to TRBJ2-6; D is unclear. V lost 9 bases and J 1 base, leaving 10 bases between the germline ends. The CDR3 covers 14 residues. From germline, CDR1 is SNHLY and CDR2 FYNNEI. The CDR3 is CASDIFSGANVLTF. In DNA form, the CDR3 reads TGTGCCAGTGATATCTTTTCTGGGGCCAACGTCCTGACTTTC.

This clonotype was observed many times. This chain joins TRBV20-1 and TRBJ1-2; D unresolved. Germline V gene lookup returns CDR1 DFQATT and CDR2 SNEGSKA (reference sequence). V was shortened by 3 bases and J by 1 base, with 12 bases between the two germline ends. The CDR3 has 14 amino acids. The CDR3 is CSASAHRFNYGYTF. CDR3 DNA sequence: TGCAGTGCTAGTGCCCATCGGTTTAACTATGGCTACACCTTC.

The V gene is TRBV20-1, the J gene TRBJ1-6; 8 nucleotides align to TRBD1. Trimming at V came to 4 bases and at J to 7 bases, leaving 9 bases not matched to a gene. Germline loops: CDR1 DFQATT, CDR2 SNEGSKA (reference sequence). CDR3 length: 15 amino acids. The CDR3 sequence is CSAISGTGWNSPLHF. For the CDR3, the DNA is TGCAGTGCTATTTCCGGGACAGGTTGGAATTCACCCCTCCACTTT.

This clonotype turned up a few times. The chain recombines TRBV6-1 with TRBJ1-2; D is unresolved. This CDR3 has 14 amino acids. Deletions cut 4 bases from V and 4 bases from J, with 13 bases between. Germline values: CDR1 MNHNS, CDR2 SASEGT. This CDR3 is CASSVQEWGYGYTF. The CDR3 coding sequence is TGTGCCAGCAGTGTTCAGGAATGGGGCTATGGCTACACCTTC.

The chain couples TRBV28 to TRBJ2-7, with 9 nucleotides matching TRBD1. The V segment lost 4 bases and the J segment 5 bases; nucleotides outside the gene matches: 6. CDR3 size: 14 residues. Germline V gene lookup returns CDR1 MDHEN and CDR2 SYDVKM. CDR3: CASSWDRELDEQYF. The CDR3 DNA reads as TGTGCCAGCAGTTGGGACAGGGAATTGGACGAGCAGTACTTC.

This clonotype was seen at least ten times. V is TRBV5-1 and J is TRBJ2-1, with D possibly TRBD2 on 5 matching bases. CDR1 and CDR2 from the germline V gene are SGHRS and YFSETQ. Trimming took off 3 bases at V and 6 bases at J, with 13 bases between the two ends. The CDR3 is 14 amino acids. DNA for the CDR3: TGCGCCAGCAGCTCCCGGACGGACTCCAATGAGCAGTTCTTC. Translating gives CASSSRTDSNEQFF.

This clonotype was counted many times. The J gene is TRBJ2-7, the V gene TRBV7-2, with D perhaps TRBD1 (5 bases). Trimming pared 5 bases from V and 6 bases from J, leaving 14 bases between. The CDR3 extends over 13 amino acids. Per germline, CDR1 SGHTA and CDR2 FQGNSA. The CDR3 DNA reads TGTGCCAGCAGCGTCAGGGTTCTGGGCGAGCAGTACTTC. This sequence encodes CASSVRVLGEQYF.

The CDR3 loop is CASSPRGYGASGANVLTF. CDR3 in DNA: TGTGCCAGCAGCCCCCGGGGGTATGGGGCCTCTGGGGCCAACGTCCTGACTTTC. The chain couples TRBV7-9 to TRBJ2-6; the D gene is possibly TRBD2 (6 bases). Germline V gives CDR1 SEHNR, CDR2 FQNEAQ (reference sequence). The ends were cut back, 5 bases at V and 0 bases at J, with 17 bases in the middle. This CDR3 spans 18 amino acids.

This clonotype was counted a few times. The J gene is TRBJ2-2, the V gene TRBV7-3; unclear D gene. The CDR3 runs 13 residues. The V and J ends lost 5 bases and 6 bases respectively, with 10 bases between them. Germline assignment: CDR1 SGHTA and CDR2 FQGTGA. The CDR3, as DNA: TGTGCCAGCAGCCCTGCCACCTCCGGGGAGCTGTTTTTT. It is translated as CASSPATSGELFF.

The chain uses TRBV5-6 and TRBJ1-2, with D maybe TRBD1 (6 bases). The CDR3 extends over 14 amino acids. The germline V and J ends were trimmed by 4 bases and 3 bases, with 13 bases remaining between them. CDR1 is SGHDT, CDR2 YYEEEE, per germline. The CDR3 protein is CASSDQGSYYGYTF. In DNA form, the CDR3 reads TGTGCCAGCAGCGACCAGGGGAGCTACTATGGCTACACCTTC.

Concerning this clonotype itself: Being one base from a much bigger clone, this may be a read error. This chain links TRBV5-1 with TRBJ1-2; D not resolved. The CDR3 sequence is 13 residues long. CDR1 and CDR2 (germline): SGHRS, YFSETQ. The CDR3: CVSSLVRNYGYTF. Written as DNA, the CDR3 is TGCGTCAGCAGCTTGGTTCGGAACTATGGCTACACCTTC.

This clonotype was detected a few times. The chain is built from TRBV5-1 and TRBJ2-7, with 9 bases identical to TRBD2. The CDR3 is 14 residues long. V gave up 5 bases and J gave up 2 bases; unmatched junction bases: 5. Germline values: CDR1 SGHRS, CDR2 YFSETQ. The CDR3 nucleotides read TGCGCCAGCAGTGGGCTAGCGGGAACCTACGAGCAGTACTTC. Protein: CASSGLAGTYEQYF.

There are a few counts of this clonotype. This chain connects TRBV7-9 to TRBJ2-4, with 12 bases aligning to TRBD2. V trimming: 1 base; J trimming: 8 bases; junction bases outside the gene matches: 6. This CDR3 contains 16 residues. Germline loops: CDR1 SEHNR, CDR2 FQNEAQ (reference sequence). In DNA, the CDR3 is TGTGCCAGCAGCTTAGGGACTAGCGGGATGGTGGACATTCAGTACTTC. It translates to CASSLGTSGMVDIQYF.

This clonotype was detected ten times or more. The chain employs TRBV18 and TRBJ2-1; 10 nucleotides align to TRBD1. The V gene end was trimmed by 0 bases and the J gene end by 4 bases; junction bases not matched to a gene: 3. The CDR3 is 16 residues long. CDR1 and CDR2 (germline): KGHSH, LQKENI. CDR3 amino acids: CASSPPGQGRYNEQFF. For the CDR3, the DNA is TGTGCCAGCTCACCACCGGGACAGGGGCGTTACAATGAGCAGTTCTTC.

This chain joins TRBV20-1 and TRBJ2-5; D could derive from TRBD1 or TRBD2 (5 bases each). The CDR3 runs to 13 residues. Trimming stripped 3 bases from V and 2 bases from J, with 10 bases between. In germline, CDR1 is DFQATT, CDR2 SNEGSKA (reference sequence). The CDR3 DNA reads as TGCAGTGCTAGGGGGACGGTGCAAGAGACCCAGTACTTC. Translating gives CSARGTVQETQYF.

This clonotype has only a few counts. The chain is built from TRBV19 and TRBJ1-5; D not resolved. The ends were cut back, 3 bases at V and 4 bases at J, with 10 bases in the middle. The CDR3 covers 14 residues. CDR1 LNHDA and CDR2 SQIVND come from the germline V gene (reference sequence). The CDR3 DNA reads TGTGCCAGTAGTATGCTTAGGTCGAATCAGCCCCAGCATTTT. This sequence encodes CASSMLRSNQPQHF.

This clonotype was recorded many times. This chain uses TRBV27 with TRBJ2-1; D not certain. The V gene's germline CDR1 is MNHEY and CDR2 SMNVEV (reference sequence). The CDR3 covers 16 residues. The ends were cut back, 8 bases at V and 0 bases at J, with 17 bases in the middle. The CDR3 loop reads CASGPYGPSSYNEQFF. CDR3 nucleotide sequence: TGTGCCAGCGGACCATACGGCCCCAGCTCCTACAATGAGCAGTTCTTC.

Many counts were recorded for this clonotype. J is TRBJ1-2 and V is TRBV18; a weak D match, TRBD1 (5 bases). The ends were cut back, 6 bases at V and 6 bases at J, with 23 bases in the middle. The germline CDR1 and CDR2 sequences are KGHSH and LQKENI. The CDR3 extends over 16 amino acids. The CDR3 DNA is TGTGCCAGCTCCGGGCCAGGGACCCTGGCCCTGGATGGCTACACCTTC. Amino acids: CASSGPGTLALDGYTF.

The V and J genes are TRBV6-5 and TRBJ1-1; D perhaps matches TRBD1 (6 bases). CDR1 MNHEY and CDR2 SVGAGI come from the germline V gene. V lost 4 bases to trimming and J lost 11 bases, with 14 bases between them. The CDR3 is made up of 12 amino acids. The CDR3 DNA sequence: TGTGCCAGCAGTTCCCGGGGGCGGGAGGCTTTCTTT. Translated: CASSSRGREAFF.

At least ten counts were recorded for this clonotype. DNA for the CDR3: TGTGCCAGCAGCCGGACTAGCGGGGCGGGTGAGCAGTACTTC. Its protein product is CASSRTSGAGEQYF. The rearrangement links TRBV3-1 to TRBJ2-7; 12 bases map to TRBD2. V trimming: 4 bases; J trimming: 7 bases; junction bases outside the gene matches: 5. In germline, CDR1 is LGHDT, CDR2 YNNKEL (reference sequence). This CDR3 has 14 residues.

CDR3 loop: CASSEGFRYGQFF. DNA for the CDR3: TGTGCCAGCAGTGAAGGTTTCAGGTACGGGCAGTTCTTC. The chain links TRBV2 to TRBJ2-1; D ambiguous. The CDR3 sequence is 13 residues long. V lost 1 base to trimming and J lost 12 bases, with 13 bases between them. Germline V gene lookup returns CDR1 SNHLY and CDR2 FYNNEI. The full variable domain, rest sourced from reference TRBV2 and TRBJ2-1, is EPEVTQTPSHQVTQMGQEVILRCVPISNHLYFYWYRQILGQKVEFLVSFYNNEISEKSEIFDDQFSVERPDGSNFTLKIRSTKLEDSAMYFCASSEGFRYGQFFGPGTRLTVL.

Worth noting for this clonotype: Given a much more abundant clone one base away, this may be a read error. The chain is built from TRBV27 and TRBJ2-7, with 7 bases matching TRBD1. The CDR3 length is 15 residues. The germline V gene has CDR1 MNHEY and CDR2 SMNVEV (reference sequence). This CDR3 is CASSPHDRVGSEEYF. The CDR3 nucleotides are TGTGCCAGCAGTCCCCACGACAGGGTCGGAAGCGAGGAGTACTTC.